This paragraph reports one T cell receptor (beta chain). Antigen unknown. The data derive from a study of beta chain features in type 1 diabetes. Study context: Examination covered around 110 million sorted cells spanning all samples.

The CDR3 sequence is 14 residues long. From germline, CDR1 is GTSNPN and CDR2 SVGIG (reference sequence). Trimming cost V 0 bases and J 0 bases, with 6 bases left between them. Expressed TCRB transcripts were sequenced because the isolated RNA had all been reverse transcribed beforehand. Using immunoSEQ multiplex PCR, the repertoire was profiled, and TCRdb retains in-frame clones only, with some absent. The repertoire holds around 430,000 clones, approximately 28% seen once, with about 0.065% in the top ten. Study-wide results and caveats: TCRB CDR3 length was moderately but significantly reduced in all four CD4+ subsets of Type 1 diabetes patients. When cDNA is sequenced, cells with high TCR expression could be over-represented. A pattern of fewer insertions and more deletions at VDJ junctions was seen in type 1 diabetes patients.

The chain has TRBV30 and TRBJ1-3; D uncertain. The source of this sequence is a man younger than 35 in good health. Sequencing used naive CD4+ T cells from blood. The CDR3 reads CAWSVVSSGNTIYF. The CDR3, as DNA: TGTGCCTGGAGTGTAGTCAGCTCTGGAAACACCATATATTTT.